The clone carrying this T cell receptor beta chain was seen at least ten times. The antigen is not known. The sample comes from a study of blood T cells in healthy people across ages. Study results and caveats: Unsorted PBMCs blocked a conclusive comparison of naive and antigen-experienced cells.

The length of the CDR3 is 12 residues. The ends were cut back, 4 bases at V and 15 bases at J, with 17 bases in the middle. Germline-derived CDR1 and CDR2 are SGHRS and YFSETQ. A second PCR of 7 to 11 cycles used a sample-barcoded 5' primer and a J-beta primer mix. Every cDNA molecule carried a tag from a template-switch adaptor bearing 12 random nucleotides. TCRdb ran MiXCR on the 5' RACE reads and lists one entry per CDR3 protein. The sample yields roughly 2 million distinct CDR3 sequences, roughly 49% seen once. The sequencing sample was made of blood. J is TRBJ2-1 and V is TRBV5-1, with a possible D match to TRBD2 (5 bases). This TCR derives from a woman between 40 and 55 years old in good health. The CDR3 protein is CASSPSLGVRFF. The CDR3 bases are TGCGCCAGCAGCCCCTCACTAGGCGTTCGGTTCTTC.